The clone carrying this T cell receptor beta chain was picked up many times. The data are from a study of T cells in Graves' hyperthyroidism and ophthalmopathy. In germline, CDR1 is KGHSH, CDR2 LQKENI. There are 14 residues in the CDR3. The V and J ends lost 3 bases and 5 bases, in that order; junction bases with no gene match: 3. RNA transcripts served as the template for amplifying TCR beta CDR3 regions. A first-round RT-PCR of the TCR CDR3 used the HTBI primer set. TCRdb itself ran the multiplex PCR reads through MiXCR, one entry per CDR3 protein. The repertoire holds some 460,000 distinct CDR3 sequences, about a sixth seen once, with about 14% in the top ten.

Input material: blood. This clonotype originated in a woman between 18 and 30 years old with Graves' hyperthyroidism. V is TRBV18 and J is TRBJ1-1, with 10 bases lining up with TRBD1. The CDR3 loop is CASSPRTGGTEAFF. As DNA, the CDR3 is TGTGCCAGCTCACCTCGGACAGGGGGGACTGAAGCTTTCTTT.